The 17 T cell receptor beta chains reported below all come from one sample, sequenced in a study of post-analysis software for immune sequencing data. Findings and limits, study-wide: Controls showed lower frequencies than patients for five TRBV segments, and TRBV5-6, TRBV5-1 and TRBV20-1 were among these.

These receptors' targets are unknown. Every TCR beta cDNA library bore unique molecular identifiers. TCRdb re-derived calls from the PCR reads in MiXCR, one entry per CDR3 protein. The sample contains 750,000 to 950,000 distinct CDR3 sequences, about 50% of which appear only once. The sequencing input was blood. The receptors were sampled from a girl between 10 and 17 years old with multiple sclerosis.

There are a few counts of this clonotype. V and J are TRBV29-1 and TRBJ1-2; 8 bases align to TRBD1. Germline V gene data show CDR1 as SQVTM and CDR2 as ANQGSEA. V dropped 6 bases and J dropped 6; count of bases not matched to a gene: 9. The CDR3 spans 13 residues. The CDR3 DNA reads as TGCAGCGTGGCAGGGGGCGGGCTGGATGGCTACACCTTC. Its protein product is CSVAGGGLDGYTF.

This clonotype was detected only a few times. The V call is TRBV7-9, the J call TRBJ1-2; TRBD1 matches at 12 bases. Germline V gene sequence: CDR1 SEHNR, CDR2 FQNEAQ (reference sequence). The CDR3 covers 14 residues. V gave up 3 bases and J gave up 6 bases; unmatched junction bases: 2. CDR3 DNA sequence: TGTGCCAGCAGCTTCCGGGACAGGGGGCATGGCTACACCTTC. Protein sequence: CASSFRDRGHGYTF.

This sequence joins TRBV20-1 and TRBJ2-6; D remains unclear. Germline CDR1 is DFQATT and CDR2 is SNEGSKA (reference sequence). The germline V and J ends were trimmed by 3 bases and 1 base, with 16 bases remaining between them. This CDR3 contains 17 residues. The CDR3 region is CSASVRQAASGANVLTF. CDR3 sequence (DNA): TGCAGTGCTAGCGTTCGTCAGGCGGCTTCTGGGGCCAACGTCCTGACTTTC.

As for this clonotype: This is likely a read error, given that the CDR3 carries no conserved phenylalanine or tryptophan at its end. No DNA is shown, since the ends of the CDR3 on it are uncertain; the CDR3 is the one TCRdb lists. J is TRBJ1-1 and V is TRBV6-5; TRBD1 is taken as the D call from the table, unchecked against the DNA. The CDR3 length is 14 residues, termini included. Germline CDR1 is MNHEY and CDR2 is SVGAGI. The CDR3 loop reads CASSYGQVNTEAFS.

The rearrangement uses TRBV5-1 and TRBJ2-7, with unresolved D. This CDR3 region has 13 residues. V lost 4 bases and J 3 bases, leaving 11 bases between the germline ends. Germline loops: CDR1 SGHRS, CDR2 YFSETQ. CDR3 region: CASSPELVYEQYF. In nucleotides, the CDR3 is TGCGCCAGCAGCCCAGAGCTAGTCTACGAGCAGTACTTC.

This chain uses TRBV2 with TRBJ2-7; D might be TRBD1 (5 bases). This CDR3 region has 17 residues. The germline gives CDR1 SNHLY, CDR2 FYNNEI. V shed 4 bases and J shed 0 bases, with 19 bases lying between them. The CDR3 coding sequence is TGTGCCAGCAGTGGAGTCCACAGGCCCACTTTCTCCTACGAGCAGTACTTC. Translated, it gives CASSGVHRPTFSYEQYF.

The V gene is TRBV10-3, the J gene TRBJ2-1; D is ambiguous. The V gene's germline CDR1 is ENHRY and CDR2 SYGVKD. Trimming cost V 5 bases and J 1 base, with 12 bases left between them. This CDR3 has 15 residues. The CDR3: CAISSIHTSYNEQFF. CDR3 DNA: TGTGCCATCAGTAGCATCCACACTTCCTACAATGAGCAGTTCTTC.

The chain has TRBV6-4 and TRBJ2-3, with unresolved D. Germline V CDR1 and CDR2: MRHNA, SNTAGT. CDR3 length: 15 amino acids. Trimming left V 2 bases short and J 0 bases short, with 9 bases between. CDR3 amino acids: CASSDGMSSTDTQYF. DNA for the CDR3: TGTGCCAGCAGTGACGGGATGAGTAGCACAGATACGCAGTATTTT.

The chain recombines TRBV7-2 with TRBJ2-7; no clear D. CDR1 and CDR2 from the germline V gene are SGHTA and FQGNSA. CDR3 length: 12 amino acids. Trimming took 5 bases from V and 7 from J, leaving 12 bases between them. Here the CDR3 reads CASSDTMGEQYF. The DNA for the CDR3 is TGTGCCAGCAGCGACACGATGGGAGAGCAGTACTTC.

This chain connects TRBV7-3 to TRBJ2-1, with 9 bases identical to TRBD2. The J segment lost 6 bases and the V segment lost 1 base, leaving 7 bases of the junction unmatched. This CDR3 has 16 residues. CDR1 and CDR2 (germline): SGHTA, FQGTGA. CDR3 bases: TGTGCCAGCAGCTTAAAAGCGGGGGGCGTTGGCAATGAGCAGTTCTTC. Translating it yields CASSLKAGGVGNEQFF.

V gene TRBV7-9 combines with J gene TRBJ1-6; the match to TRBD1 covers 8 bases. Germline CDR1 reads SEHNR; CDR2 reads FQNEAQ (reference sequence). CDR3 length: 13 amino acids. The V and J ends lost 6 bases and 7 bases, in that order; junction bases with no gene match: 2. CDR3 loop: CASSGQGNSPLHF. Here the CDR3 DNA reads TGTGCCAGCAGTGGACAGGGCAATTCACCCCTCCACTTT.

The J gene is TRBJ2-5, the V gene TRBV10-2; no firm D call. The germline V gene encodes CDR1 WSHSY and CDR2 SAAADI. V gave up 7 bases and J gave up 2 bases, with 8 bases separating them. This CDR3 is built from 12 residues. The CDR3 region has the DNA TGCGCCAGCACTACCGCTCAAGAGACCCAGTACTTC. Its translation is CASTTAQETQYF.

This clonotype has more than one count but fewer than ten. The V call is TRBV7-9, the J call TRBJ2-1; 9 bases agree with TRBD1. CDR1 is SEHNR and CDR2 is FQNEAQ in the germline V gene (reference sequence). With 4 bases clipped from V and 1 base from J, the junction kept 5 bases outside the gene matches. The CDR3 is made up of 16 amino acids. The CDR3 nucleotides read TGTGCCAGCAGCTCGGGACAGGGTGGGTCCTACAATGAGCAGTTCTTC. It codes for CASSSGQGGSYNEQFF.

The chain links TRBV5-5 to TRBJ1-1; D uncertain. Germline values: CDR1 SGHKS, CDR2 YYEKEE (reference sequence). V was trimmed by 4 bases and J by 1 base, leaving 11 bases between them. The CDR3 length is 14 residues. The CDR3 region has the DNA TGTGCCAGCAGCCGCTCCCGGGGGAACACTGAAGCTTTCTTT. Encoded protein: CASSRSRGNTEAFF. Full variable domain (missing parts from reference TRBV5-5 and TRBJ1-1): DAGVTQSPTHLIKTRGQQVTLRCSPISGHKSVSWYQQVLGQGPQFIFQYYEKEERGRGNFPDRFSARQFPNYSSELNVNALLLGDSALYLCASSRSRGNTEAFFGQGTRLTVV.

This clonotype was counted between two and nine times. The CDR3 loop is CASSFGNVITTETAFGANVLTF. The CDR3 bases are TGTGCCAGCAGCTTTGGCAACGTGATTACCACAGAGACAGCATTTGGGGCCAACGTCCTGACTTTC. V is TRBV7-6 and J is TRBJ2-6, with D perhaps matching TRBD1 (5 bases). The CDR3 loop spans 22 amino acids. V lost 3 bases and J 3 bases, leaving 30 bases between the germline ends. Germline assignment: CDR1 SGHVS and CDR2 FNYEAQ.

This sequence joins TRBV20-1 and TRBJ2-1, with D possibly being TRBD1 or TRBD2 (5 bases each). The CDR3 runs 13 residues. Trimming left V 2 bases short and J 8 bases short, with 13 bases between. Germline CDR1 and CDR2: DFQATT and SNEGSKA (reference sequence). The CDR3 DNA follows: TGCAGTGCTAGACGGGCCGGGGACGATGAGCAGTTCTTC. It translates to CSARRAGDDEQFF.

The chain employs TRBV5-1 and TRBJ2-4; D may be TRBD2 (5 bases). The germline gives CDR1 SGHRS, CDR2 YFSETQ. Trimming took 1 base from V and 0 from J, leaving 17 bases between them. The CDR3 sequence is 18 residues long. In DNA, the CDR3 is TGCGCCAGCAGCTTGAACGGAGGCTCTTCCCTAGCCAAAAACATTCAGTACTTC. Translation gives CASSLNGGSSLAKNIQYF.